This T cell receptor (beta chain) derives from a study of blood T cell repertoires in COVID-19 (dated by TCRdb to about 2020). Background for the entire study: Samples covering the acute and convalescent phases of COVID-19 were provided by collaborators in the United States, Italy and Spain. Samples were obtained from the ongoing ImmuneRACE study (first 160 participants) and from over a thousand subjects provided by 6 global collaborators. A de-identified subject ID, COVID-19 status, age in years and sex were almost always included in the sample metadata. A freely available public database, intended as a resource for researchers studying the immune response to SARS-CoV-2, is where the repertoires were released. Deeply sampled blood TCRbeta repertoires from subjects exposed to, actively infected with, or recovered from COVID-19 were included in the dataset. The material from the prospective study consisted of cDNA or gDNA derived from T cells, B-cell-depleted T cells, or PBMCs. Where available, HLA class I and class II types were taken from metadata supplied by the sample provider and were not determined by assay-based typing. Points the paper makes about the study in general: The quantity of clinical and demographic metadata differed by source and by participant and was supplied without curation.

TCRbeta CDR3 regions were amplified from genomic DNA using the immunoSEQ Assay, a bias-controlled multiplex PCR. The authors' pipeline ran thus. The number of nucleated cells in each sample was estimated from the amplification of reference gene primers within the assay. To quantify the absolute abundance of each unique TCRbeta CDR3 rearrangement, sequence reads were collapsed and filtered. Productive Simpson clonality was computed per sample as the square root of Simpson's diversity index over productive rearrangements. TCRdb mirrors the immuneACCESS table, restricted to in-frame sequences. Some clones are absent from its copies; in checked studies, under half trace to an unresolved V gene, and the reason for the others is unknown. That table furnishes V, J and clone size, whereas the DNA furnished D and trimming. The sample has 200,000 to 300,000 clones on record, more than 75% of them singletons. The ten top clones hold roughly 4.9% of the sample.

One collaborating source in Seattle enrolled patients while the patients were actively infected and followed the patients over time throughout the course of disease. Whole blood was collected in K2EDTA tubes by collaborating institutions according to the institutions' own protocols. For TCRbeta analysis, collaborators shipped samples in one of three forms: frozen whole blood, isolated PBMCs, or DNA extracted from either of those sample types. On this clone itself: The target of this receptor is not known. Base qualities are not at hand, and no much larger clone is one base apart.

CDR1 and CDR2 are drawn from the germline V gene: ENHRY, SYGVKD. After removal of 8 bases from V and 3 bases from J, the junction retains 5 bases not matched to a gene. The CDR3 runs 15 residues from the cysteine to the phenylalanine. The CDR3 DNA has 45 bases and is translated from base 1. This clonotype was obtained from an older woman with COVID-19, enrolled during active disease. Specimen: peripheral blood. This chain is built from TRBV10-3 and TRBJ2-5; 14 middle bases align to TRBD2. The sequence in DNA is TGTGCCATCGGGGGACTAGCGGGAGTTGAAGAGACCCAGTACTTC. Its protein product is CAIGGLAGVEETQYF.